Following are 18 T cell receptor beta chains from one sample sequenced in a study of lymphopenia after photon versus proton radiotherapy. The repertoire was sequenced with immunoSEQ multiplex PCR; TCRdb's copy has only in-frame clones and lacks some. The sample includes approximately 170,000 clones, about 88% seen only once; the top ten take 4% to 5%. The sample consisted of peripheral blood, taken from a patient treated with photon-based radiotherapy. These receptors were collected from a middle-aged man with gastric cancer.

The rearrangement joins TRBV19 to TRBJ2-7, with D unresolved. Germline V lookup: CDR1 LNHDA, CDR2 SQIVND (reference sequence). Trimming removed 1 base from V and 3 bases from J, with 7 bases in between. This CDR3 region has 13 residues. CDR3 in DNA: TGTGCCAGTAGTATAGGACTTTTCTACGAGCAGTACTTC. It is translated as CASSIGLFYEQYF. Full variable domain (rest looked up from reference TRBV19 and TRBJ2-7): DGGITQSPKYLFRKEGQNVTLSCEQNLNHDAMYWYRQDPGQGLRLIYYSQIVNDFQKGDIAEGYSVSREKKESFPLTVTSAQKNPTAFYLCASSIGLFYEQYFGPGTRLTVT.

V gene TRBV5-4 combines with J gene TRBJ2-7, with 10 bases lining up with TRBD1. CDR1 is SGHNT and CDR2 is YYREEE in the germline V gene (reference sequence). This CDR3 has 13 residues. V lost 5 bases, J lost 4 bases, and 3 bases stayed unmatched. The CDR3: CASSGQGGYEQYF. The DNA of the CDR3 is TGTGCCAGCAGTGGACAGGGGGGTTACGAGCAGTACTTC.

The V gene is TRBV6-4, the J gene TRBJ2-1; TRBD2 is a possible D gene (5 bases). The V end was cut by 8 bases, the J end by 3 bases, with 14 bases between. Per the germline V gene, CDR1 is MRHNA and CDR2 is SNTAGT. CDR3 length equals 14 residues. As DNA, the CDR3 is TGTGCCAGCTCCCCCGAAGCGGACTACAATGAGCAGTTCTTC. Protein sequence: CASSPEADYNEQFF.

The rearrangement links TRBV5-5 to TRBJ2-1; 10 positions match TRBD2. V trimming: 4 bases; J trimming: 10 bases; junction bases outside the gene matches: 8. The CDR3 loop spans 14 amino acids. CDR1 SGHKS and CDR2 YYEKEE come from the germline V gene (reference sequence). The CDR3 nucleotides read TGTGCCAGCAGCCTTACCGGGACTAGCGTCGAGCAGTTCTTC. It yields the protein CASSLTGTSVEQFF.

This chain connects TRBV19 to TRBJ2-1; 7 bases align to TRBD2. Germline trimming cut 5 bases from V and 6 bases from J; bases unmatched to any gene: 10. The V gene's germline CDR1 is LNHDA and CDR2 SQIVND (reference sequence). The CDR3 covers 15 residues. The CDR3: CASSARTRIGNEQFF. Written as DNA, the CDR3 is TGTGCCAGTAGTGCAAGGACTAGGATCGGCAATGAGCAGTTCTTC.

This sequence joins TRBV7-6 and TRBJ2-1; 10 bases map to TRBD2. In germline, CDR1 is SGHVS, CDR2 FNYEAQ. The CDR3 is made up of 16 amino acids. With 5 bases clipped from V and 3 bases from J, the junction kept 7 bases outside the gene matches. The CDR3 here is CASSPATSGLYNEQFF. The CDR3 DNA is TGTGCCAGCAGCCCAGCGACTAGCGGGCTCTACAATGAGCAGTTCTTC.

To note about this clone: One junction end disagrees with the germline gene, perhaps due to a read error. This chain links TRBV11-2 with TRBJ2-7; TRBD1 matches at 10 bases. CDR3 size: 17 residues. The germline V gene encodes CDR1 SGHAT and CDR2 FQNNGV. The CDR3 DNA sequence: TGTGCCAGCAGCCTAGAGGGACAGGGGAATCTGTACTACGAGCAGTACTTC. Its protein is CASSLEGQGNLYYEQYF.

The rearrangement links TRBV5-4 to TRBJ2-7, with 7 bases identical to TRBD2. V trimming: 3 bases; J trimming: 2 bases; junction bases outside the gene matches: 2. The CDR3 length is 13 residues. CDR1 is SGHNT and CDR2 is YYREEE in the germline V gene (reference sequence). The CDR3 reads CASSSGLTYEQYF. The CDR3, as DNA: TGTGCCAGCAGCTCGGGACTAACCTACGAGCAGTACTTC.

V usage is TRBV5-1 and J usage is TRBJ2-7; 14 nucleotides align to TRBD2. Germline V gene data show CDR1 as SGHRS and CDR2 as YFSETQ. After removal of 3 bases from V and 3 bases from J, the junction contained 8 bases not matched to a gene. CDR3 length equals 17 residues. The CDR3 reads CASSSSTGLAGVYEQYF. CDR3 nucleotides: TGCGCCAGCAGCTCGAGCACGGGACTAGCGGGAGTCTACGAGCAGTACTTC.

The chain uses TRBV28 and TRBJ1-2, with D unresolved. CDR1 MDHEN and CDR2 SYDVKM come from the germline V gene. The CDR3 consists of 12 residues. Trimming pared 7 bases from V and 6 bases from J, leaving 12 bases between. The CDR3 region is CASTSSQDGYTF. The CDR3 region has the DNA TGTGCCAGCACCTCGAGCCAGGATGGCTACACCTTC.

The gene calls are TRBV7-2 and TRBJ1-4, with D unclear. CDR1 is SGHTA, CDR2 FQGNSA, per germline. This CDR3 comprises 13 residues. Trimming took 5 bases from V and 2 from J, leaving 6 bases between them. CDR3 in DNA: TGTGCCAGCAGCCGGAGCACTAATGAAAAACTGTTTTTT. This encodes CASSRSTNEKLFF.

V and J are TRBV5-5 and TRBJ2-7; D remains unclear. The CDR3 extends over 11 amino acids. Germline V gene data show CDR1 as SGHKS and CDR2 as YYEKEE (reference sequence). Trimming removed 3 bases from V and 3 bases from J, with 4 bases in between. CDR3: CASSSYYEQYF. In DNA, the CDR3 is TGTGCCAGCAGCTCGTACTACGAGCAGTACTTC.

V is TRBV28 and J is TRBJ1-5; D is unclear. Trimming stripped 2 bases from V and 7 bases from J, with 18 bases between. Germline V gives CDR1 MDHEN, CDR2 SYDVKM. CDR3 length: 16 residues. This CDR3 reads CASSLSGLQVGQPQHF. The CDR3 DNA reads TGTGCCAGCAGTTTAAGCGGGTTGCAGGTCGGGCAGCCCCAGCATTTT.

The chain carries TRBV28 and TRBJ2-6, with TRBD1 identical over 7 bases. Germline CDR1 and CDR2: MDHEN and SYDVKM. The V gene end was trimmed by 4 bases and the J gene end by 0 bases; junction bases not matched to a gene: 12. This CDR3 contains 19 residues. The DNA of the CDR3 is TGTGCCAGCAGTTCAACCCGACAGGGCCCCAACTCTGGGGCCAACGTCCTGACTTTC. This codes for CASSSTRQGPNSGANVLTF.

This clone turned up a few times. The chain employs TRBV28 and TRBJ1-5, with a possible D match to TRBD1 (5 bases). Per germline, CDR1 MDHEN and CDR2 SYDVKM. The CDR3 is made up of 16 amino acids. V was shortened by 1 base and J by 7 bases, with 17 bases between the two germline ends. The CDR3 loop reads CASSLSLLQVGQPQHF. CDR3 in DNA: TGTGCCAGCAGTTTATCCCTACTACAGGTCGGGCAGCCCCAGCATTTT.

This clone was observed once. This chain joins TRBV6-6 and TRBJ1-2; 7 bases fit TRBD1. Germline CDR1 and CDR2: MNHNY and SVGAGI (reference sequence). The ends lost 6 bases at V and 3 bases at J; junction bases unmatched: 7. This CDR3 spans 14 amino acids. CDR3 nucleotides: TGTGCCAGCAGGCCAGGGGGAGTAGACTATGGCTACACCTTC. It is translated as CASRPGGVDYGYTF.

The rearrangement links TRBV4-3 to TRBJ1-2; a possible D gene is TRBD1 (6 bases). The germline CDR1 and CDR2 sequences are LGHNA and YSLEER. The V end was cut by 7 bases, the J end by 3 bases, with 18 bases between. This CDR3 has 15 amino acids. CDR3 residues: CASKGDGGLDYGYTF. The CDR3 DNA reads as TGCGCCAGCAAAGGGGACGGGGGGCTCGACTATGGCTACACCTTC.

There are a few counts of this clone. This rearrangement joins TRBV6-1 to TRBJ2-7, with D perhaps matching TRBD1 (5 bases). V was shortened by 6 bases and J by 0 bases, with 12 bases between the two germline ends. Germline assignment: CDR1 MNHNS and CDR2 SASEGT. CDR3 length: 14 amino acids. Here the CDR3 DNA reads TGTGCCAGCAGATCAGACAGTGACTCCTACGAGCAGTACTTC. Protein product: CASRSDSDSYEQYF.